This entry lists 2 T cell receptor beta chains sequenced from one sample in a study of T cell clonality in common variable immunodeficiency. General study points: Fewer deletions and N-nucleotide insertions were reportedly seen in common variable immunodeficiency TCR beta sequences.

This table comes from immunoSEQ multiplex PCR, and its TCRdb copy is limited to in-frame clones, with some not included. This sample comprises around 32,000 clones, none seen once only. Their antigen targets remain unknown. The specimen sequenced was peripheral blood mononuclear cells. The receptors shown here come from a human donor with common variable immunodeficiency.

This clone was found many times. The CDR3 end lies 3 residues beyond the end of the read and is filled in from the germline J gene. V and J are TRBV6-2 or TRBV6-3 and TRBJ2-3; D is possibly TRBD2 (5 bases). V dropped 10 bases and J dropped 2 bases, with 16 bases sitting between them. The CDR3 has 14 amino acids. From germline, CDR1 is MNHEY and CDR2 SVGEGT. The CDR3 here is CATTDSLLTDTQYF. The DNA read from the CDR3 is TGTGCCACTACGGACTCCCTGCTCACAGATACG.

A word on this clone: The missing CDR3 end, 3 residues past where the read stops, is filled in from the germline J gene. V gene TRBV19 combines with J gene TRBJ1-2; TRBD1 might be the D (6 bases). The CDR3 is made up of 15 amino acids. The germline V gene has CDR1 LNHDA and CDR2 SQIVND (reference sequence). The germline V and J ends were trimmed by 5 bases and 5 bases, with 18 bases remaining between them. CDR3 DNA, as far as it was read: TGTGCCAGTAGTCCCCCGGGGGGGGGCAATTATGGC. It is translated as CASSPPGGGNYG. The CDR3, in full, reads CASSPPGGGNYGYTF.